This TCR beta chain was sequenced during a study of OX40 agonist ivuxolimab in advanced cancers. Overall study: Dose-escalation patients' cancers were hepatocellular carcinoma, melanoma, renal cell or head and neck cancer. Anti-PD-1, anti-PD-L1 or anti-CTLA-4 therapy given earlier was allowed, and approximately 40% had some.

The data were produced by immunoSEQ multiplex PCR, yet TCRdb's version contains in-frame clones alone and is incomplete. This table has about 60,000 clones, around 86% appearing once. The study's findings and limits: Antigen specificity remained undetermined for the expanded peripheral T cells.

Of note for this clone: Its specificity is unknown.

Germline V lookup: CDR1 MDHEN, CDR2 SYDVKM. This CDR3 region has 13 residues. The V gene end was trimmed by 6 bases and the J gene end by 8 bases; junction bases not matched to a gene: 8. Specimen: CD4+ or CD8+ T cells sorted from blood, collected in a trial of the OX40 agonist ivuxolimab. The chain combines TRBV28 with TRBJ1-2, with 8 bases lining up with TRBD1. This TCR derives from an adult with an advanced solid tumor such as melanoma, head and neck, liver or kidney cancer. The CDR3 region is CASRSDRGGGYTF. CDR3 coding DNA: TGTGCCAGCAGATCTGACAGGGGCGGAGGCTACACCTTC.